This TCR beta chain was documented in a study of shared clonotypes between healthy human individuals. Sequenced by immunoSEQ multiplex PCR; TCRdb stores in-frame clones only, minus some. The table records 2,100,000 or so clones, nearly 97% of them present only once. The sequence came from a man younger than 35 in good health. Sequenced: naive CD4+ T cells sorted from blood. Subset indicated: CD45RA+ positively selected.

The CDR3 spells CASNYKSGELFF. The CDR3 region has the DNA TGTGCCAGCAACTACAAGAGCGGGGAGCTGTTTTTT. The chain joins TRBV5-6 to TRBJ2-2, with D unclear. V lost 6 bases and J 7 bases, leaving 10 bases between the germline ends. The CDR3 extends over 12 amino acids. Germline V CDR1 and CDR2: SGHDT, YYEEEE.